This T cell receptor (beta chain) was recovered during a study of blood T cell repertoires in COVID-19. At the level of the study: Spain, Italy and the United States supplied samples that represented acute and convalescent COVID-19.

TCRdb keeps only in-frame clones here, not all; method: immunoSEQ multiplex PCR. In the table there are about 220,000 clones, about 88% of which are singletons. Unmatched junction bases numbered 6, after V lost 4 bases and J lost 4 bases. The germline CDR1 and CDR2 sequences are SGHNT and YYREEE (reference sequence). This CDR3 comprises 15 residues. The genes are TRBV5-4 and TRBJ2-2; 8 bases align to TRBD1. The sequence was obtained from a woman aged 50 to 60 with COVID-19, enrolled during active disease. Sample: peripheral blood. As DNA, the CDR3 is TGTGCCAGCAGCCCACAGGGGGTGGGCACCGGGGAGCTGTTTTTT. This gives the protein CASSPQGVGTGELFF.